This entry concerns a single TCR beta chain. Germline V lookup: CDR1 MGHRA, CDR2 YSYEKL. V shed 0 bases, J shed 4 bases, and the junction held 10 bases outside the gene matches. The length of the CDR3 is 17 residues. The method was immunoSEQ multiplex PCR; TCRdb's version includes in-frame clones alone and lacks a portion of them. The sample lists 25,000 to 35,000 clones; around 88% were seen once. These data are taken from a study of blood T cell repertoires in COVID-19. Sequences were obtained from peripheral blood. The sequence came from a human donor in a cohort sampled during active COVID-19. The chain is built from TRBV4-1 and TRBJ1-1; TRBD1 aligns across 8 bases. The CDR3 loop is CASSQDRQGAQATEAFF. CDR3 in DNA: TGCGCCAGCAGCCAAGATCGGCAGGGGGCTCAGGCCACTGAAGCTTTCTTT.